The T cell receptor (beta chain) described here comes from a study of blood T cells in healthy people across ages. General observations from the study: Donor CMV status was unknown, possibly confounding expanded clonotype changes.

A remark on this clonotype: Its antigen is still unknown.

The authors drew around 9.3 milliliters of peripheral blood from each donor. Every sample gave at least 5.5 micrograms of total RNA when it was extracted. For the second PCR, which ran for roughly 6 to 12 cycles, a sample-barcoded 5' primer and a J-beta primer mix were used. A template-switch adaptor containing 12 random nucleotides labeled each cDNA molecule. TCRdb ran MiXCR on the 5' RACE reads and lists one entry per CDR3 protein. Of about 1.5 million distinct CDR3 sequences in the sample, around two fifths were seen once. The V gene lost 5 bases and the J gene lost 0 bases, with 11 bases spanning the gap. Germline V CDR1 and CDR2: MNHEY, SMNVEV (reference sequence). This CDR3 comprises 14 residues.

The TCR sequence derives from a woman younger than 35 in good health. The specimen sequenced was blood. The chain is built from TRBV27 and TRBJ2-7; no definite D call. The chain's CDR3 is CASSDGFLSYEQYF. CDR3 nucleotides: TGTGCCAGCAGTGACGGATTCCTCTCCTACGAGCAGTACTTC.